This record covers a single T cell receptor (beta chain). Its matching antigen is unknown. This sample stems from a study of T cells in localized non-small cell lung cancer. Study results and limitations: Adjacent lung was found to contain a median roughly 60 of the top 100 tumor clones.

This CDR3 comprises 14 residues. V lost 4 bases and J lost 3, with 12 bases in between. CDR1 is SNHLY, CDR2 FYNNEI, per germline. Clones were read by immunoSEQ multiplex PCR, and TCRdb kept only the in-frame ones, dropping some. The data hold about 39,000 clones, with about 76% observed a single time. This TCR derives from a woman aged 35 to 69 with stage II squamous cell lung carcinoma. The genes are TRBV2 and TRBJ2-5; D is uncertain. The sample here was PBMCs, taken before any cancer treatment. CDR3 nucleotides: TGTGCCAGCAGTGCCGAAAGGCCGAAAGAGACCCAGTACTTC. It translates to CASSAERPKETQYF. The whole variable domain, remainder taken from reference TRBV2 and TRBJ2-5, is EPEVTQTPSHQVTQMGQEVILRCVPISNHLYFYWYRQILGQKVEFLVSFYNNEISEKSEIFDDQFSVERPDGSNFTLKIRSTKLEDSAMYFCASSAERPKETQYFGPGTRLLVL.